These 13 T cell receptor beta chains came from one sample sequenced in a study of blood T cell repertoires in COVID-19. Measured with immunoSEQ multiplex PCR; TCRdb has only the in-frame clones, and not every one. This table holds roughly 250,000 clones, 65% to 85% found once. Specimen: peripheral blood. The receptors originated from a woman aged 40 to 50 with active or convalescent COVID-19.

This rearrangement joins TRBV5-1 to TRBJ1-6, with TRBD1 identical over 7 bases. V lost 0 bases, J lost 10 bases, and 7 bases stayed unmatched. CDR1 is SGHRS, CDR2 YFSETQ, per germline. This CDR3 is 15 amino acids long. The CDR3 sequence: CASSLDPGGRSPLHF. The CDR3 DNA is TGCGCCAGCAGCTTGGATCCAGGGGGTAGGTCACCCCTCCACTTT.

The chain uses TRBV2 and TRBJ1-4; D is uncertain. This CDR3 spans 16 amino acids. Germline CDR1 and CDR2: SNHLY and FYNNEI. V was cut by 3 bases and J by 3 bases, with 14 bases left in between. The CDR3 DNA is TGTGCCAGCAGTGACGGTATGAGGGCAGCTAATGAAAAACTGTTTTTT. This sequence encodes CASSDGMRAANEKLFF.

The chain is built from TRBV7-6 and TRBJ2-2, with D possibly being TRBD2 (6 bases). The germline V gene encodes CDR1 SGHVS and CDR2 FNYEAQ. The CDR3 covers 15 residues. V lost 0 bases, J lost 5 bases, and 10 bases lay in between. The CDR3 is CASSLALARTGELFF. Here the CDR3 DNA reads TGTGCCAGCAGCTTAGCGCTAGCGAGGACCGGGGAGCTGTTTTTT.

The genes are TRBV6-2 or TRBV6-3 and TRBJ1-1, with TRBD1 matching 7 bases. Per germline, CDR1 MNHEY and CDR2 SVGEGT. The CDR3 consists of 12 residues. Germline trimming cut 2 bases from V and 10 bases from J; bases unmatched to any gene: 4. The CDR3 DNA sequence: TGTGCCAGCAGTTACGACAGGGAGGCAGCTTTCTTT. Its protein product is CASSYDREAAFF.

This clone was seen a handful of times. The chain links TRBV19 to TRBJ2-3; 8 bases align to TRBD2. The J segment lost 4 bases and the V segment lost 7 bases, leaving 7 bases of the junction unmatched. The germline V gene encodes CDR1 LNHDA and CDR2 SQIVND (reference sequence). This CDR3 has 14 residues. DNA for the CDR3: TGTGCCAGTACCAAGACAGCGGGGGCAGATACGCAGTATTTT. As protein: CASTKTAGADTQYF.

This rearrangement joins TRBV19 to TRBJ1-5; TRBD1 agrees at 9 bases. V shed 5 bases and J 7 bases; nucleotides not matched to a gene: 9. The CDR3 loop spans 15 amino acids. Germline V gene data show CDR1 as LNHDA and CDR2 as SQIVND (reference sequence). The CDR3 coding sequence is TGTGCCAGTAGTCCCCGACAGGGGGGACGACAGCCCCAGCATTTT. Translating it yields CASSPRQGGRQPQHF.

In regard to this clone: Additional DNA sequences in this sample encode the identical CDR3. The chain couples TRBV6-4 to TRBJ1-6; 7 bases fit TRBD1. The V gene's germline CDR1 is MRHNA and CDR2 SNTAGT. Trimming cost V 0 bases and J 7 bases; bases outside gene matches: 3. This CDR3 is built from 15 residues. DNA of the CDR3: TGTGCCAGCAGTGACTCCGCAGGGGGGAATTCACCCCTCCACTTT. It specifies CASSDSAGGNSPLHF.

This chain uses TRBV7-3 with TRBJ2-1; TRBD2 matches at 9 bases. Germline CDR1 SGHTA, CDR2 FQGTGA. The ends lost 2 bases at V and 3 bases at J; junction bases unmatched: 5. This CDR3 is built from 16 residues. The CDR3 nucleotides are TGTGCCAGCAGCTTAGGAGCGGGGGGAAACTACAATGAGCAGTTCTTC. Protein product: CASSLGAGGNYNEQFF.

J is TRBJ2-1 and V is TRBV5-4; TRBD2 matches at 9 bases. This CDR3 is 17 amino acids long. Germline V gives CDR1 SGHNT, CDR2 YYREEE (reference sequence). V dropped 4 bases and J dropped 9; count of bases not matched to a gene: 17. The CDR3 loop reads CASSPTLGSGGRGEQFF. The CDR3, as DNA: TGTGCCAGCAGCCCAACGTTAGGAAGCGGGGGGCGGGGTGAGCAGTTCTTC.

This sequence joins TRBV6-5 and TRBJ1-5, with no clear D. The germline V gene has CDR1 MNHEY and CDR2 SVGAGI. The CDR3 totals 14 residues. Trimming cost V 4 bases and J 7 bases, with 14 bases left between them. The CDR3 loop is CASSLTGERQPQHF. The CDR3 region has the DNA TGTGCCAGCAGTTTAACCGGGGAACGGCAGCCCCAGCATTTT.

There are a few counts of this clone. The chain uses TRBV7-9 and TRBJ2-3; 7 bases line up with TRBD2. The V segment lost 8 bases and the J segment 3 bases; nucleotides outside the gene matches: 2. Per the germline V gene, CDR1 is SEHNR and CDR2 is FQNEAQ (reference sequence). The CDR3 spans 12 residues. In DNA form, the CDR3 reads TGTGCCAGCCTGGGGGGGACAGATACGCAGTATTTT. Translated, it gives CASLGGTDTQYF.

This clone was observed a few times. CDR3 bases: TGCGCCAGCAGGCTGACAGGCTCGAACACTGAAGCTTTCTTT. Translation gives CASRLTGSNTEAFF. This sequence joins TRBV5-1 and TRBJ1-1, with TRBD1 as a possible D gene (6 bases). Germline assignment: CDR1 SGHRS and CDR2 YFSETQ. The CDR3 runs to 14 residues. V lost 5 bases and J lost 1, with 12 bases in between.

The genes are TRBV28 and TRBJ1-2; 12 bases align to TRBD1. Germline CDR1 MDHEN, CDR2 SYDVKM. The CDR3 length is 15 residues. V lost 5 bases and J lost 7; bases outside the gene matches: 8. CDR3 nucleotides: TGTGCCAGCAGTCCCGGGACAGGGGGCGCGAGTGGCTACACCTTC. This sequence encodes CASSPGTGGASGYTF.